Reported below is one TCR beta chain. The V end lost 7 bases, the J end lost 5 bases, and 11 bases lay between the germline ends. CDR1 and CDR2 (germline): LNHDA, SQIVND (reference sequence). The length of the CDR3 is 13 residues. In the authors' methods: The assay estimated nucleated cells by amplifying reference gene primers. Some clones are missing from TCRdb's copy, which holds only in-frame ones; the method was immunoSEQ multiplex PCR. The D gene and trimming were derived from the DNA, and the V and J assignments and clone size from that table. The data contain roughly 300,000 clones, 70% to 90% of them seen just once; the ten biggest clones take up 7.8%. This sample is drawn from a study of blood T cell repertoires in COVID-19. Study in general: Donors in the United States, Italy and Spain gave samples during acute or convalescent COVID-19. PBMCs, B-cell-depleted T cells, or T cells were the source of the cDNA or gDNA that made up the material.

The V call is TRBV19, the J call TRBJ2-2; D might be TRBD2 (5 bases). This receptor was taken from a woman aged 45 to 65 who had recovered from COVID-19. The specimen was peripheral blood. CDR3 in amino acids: CASTSDWTGELFF. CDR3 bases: TGTGCCAGTACCTCGGACTGGACCGGGGAGCTGTTTTTT.